This entry is about one T cell receptor (beta chain). Its antigen remains unknown. This sample was taken from a study of cytomegalovirus exposure and HLA in healthy donors. Study details: Genotyping showed 70% to 90% of some 400 donors falling in the Caucasian-associated ancestry cluster. Findings and caveats of the study: Later work found most CMV-associated TCR beta chains apparently HLA-restricted. Researchers reported in a later analysis that a missense DCLRE1C variant was tied to TCR beta V- and J-gene trimming.

Researchers ran the PCR with 60 Vbeta and 13 Jbeta primers. Sequenced by immunoSEQ multiplex PCR; TCRdb stores in-frame clones only, minus some. The sample shows approximately 140,000 clones, about 86% of them seen only once. The CDR3 runs to 14 residues. Germline V CDR1 and CDR2: SEHNR, FQNEAQ (reference sequence). Trimming cost V 0 bases and J 2 bases, with 8 bases left between them. The chain recombines TRBV7-9 with TRBJ2-7; D may be TRBD2 (6 bases). The TCR comes from a man aged 18-30 years in good health and CMV-seronegative. Sample: PBMCs. CDR3 sequence: CASSLAEGPYEQYF. CDR3 coding DNA: TGTGCCAGCAGCTTAGCGGAGGGGCCCTACGAGCAGTACTTC.